The sequence of this T cell receptor (beta chain) was determined in a study of blood T cell repertoires in COVID-19. Study in general: Samples of COVID-19 (acute and convalescent) were obtained from the United States, Italy and Spain.

TCRdb keeps only in-frame clones here, not all; method: immunoSEQ multiplex PCR. The data hold hundreds of thousands of clones, with approximately 92% observed a single time. Germline assignment: CDR1 MDHEN and CDR2 SYDVKM. The CDR3 has 16 residues. V was pared by 5 bases and J by 1 base, with 6 bases of the junction left unmatched. The chain carries TRBV28 and TRBJ1-3; TRBD1 matches at 9 bases. The TCR sequence derives from a man aged 25-45 years who had recovered from COVID-19. Sequencing was performed on PBMCs or T cells enriched from blood (not recorded which). CDR3 sequence (DNA): TGTGCCAGCAGTCCTCCACAGGGGGCTTCTGGAAACACCATATATTTT. Amino acids: CASSPPQGASGNTIYF.